Shown below are 28 T cell receptor beta chains from a single sample sequenced in a study of cytomegalovirus exposure and HLA in healthy donors. Data came from immunoSEQ multiplex PCR; TCRdb stores just in-frame clones and leaves some out. The sample has about 280,000 clones, around 89% seen once; the top ten hold around 0.9%. What was sequenced was PBMCs. The receptors derive from a young woman in good health and CMV-seronegative.

This chain connects TRBV27 to TRBJ1-1, with a possible D match to TRBD1 (6 bases). The CDR3 totals 14 residues. CDR1 MNHEY and CDR2 SMNVEV come from the germline V gene (reference sequence). Trimming took 5 bases from V and 6 from J, leaving 16 bases between them. The chain's CDR3 is CASSIEQGIAEAFF. The CDR3 DNA sequence: TGTGCCAGCAGTATAGAACAGGGAATCGCTGAAGCTTTCTTT.

The rearrangement uses TRBV18 and TRBJ1-5; possibly TRBD1 for D (5 bases). This CDR3 has 16 amino acids. V gave up 6 bases and J gave up 6 bases, with 21 bases separating them. Germline V lookup: CDR1 KGHSH, CDR2 LQKENI. This chain's CDR3 is CASSPKGRDFGQPQHF. CDR3 in DNA: TGTGCCAGCTCCCCCAAAGGGCGGGACTTTGGTCAGCCCCAGCATTTT.

The chain carries TRBV11-2 and TRBJ2-5, with D possibly being TRBD2 (5 bases). V dropped 1 base and J dropped 5 bases, with 17 bases sitting between them. The CDR3 contains 16 residues. The V gene's germline CDR1 is SGHAT and CDR2 FQNNGV. This chain's CDR3 is CASSLVLRESKETQYF. The CDR3 region has the DNA TGTGCCAGCAGCTTAGTGTTGAGGGAGAGTAAGGAGACCCAGTACTTC.

The chain carries TRBV5-1 and TRBJ2-7; 10 nucleotides match TRBD2. V trimming: 6 bases; J trimming: 5 bases; junction bases outside the gene matches: 11. Germline assignment: CDR1 SGHRS and CDR2 YFSETQ. This CDR3 is 15 amino acids long. The CDR3 here is CASKLRSGRENEQYF. DNA of the CDR3: TGCGCCAGCAAGTTGAGGAGCGGGAGGGAGAACGAGCAGTACTTC.

This clone was recorded a few times. The chain links TRBV28 to TRBJ1-5; 8 bases match TRBD1. This CDR3 has 14 amino acids. The V segment lost 8 bases and the J segment 1 base; nucleotides outside the gene matches: 4. Germline V gene sequence: CDR1 MDHEN, CDR2 SYDVKM. In nucleotides, the CDR3 is TGTGCCAGCCAGTGGACAGGGAGCAATCAGCCCCAGCATTTT. Protein: CASQWTGSNQPQHF.

This clone was found a few times. This chain links TRBV14 with TRBJ1-1; D remains ambiguous. V dropped 4 bases and J dropped 8 bases, with 17 bases sitting between them. The CDR3 runs 14 residues. CDR1 and CDR2 (germline): SGHDN, FVKESK. CDR3 sequence (DNA): TGTGCCAGCAGCCTCCTCCCGGCGGGGTCCGAAGCTTTCTTT. The encoded protein is CASSLLPAGSEAFF.

The chain links TRBV25-1 to TRBJ2-2, with TRBD1 matching 7 bases. The V segment lost 6 bases and the J segment 5 bases; nucleotides outside the gene matches: 12. The CDR3 contains 16 residues. The germline gives CDR1 MGHDK, CDR2 SYGVNS. CDR3: CASSAADRVLTGELFF. CDR3 nucleotides: TGTGCCAGCAGCGCCGCAGACAGGGTCCTGACCGGGGAGCTGTTTTTT.

This chain joins TRBV27 and TRBJ1-1, with 8 bases aligning to TRBD1. The CDR3 has 12 amino acids. The junction had 4 bases not matched to a gene; V was cut back by 9 bases and J by 4 bases. Per germline, CDR1 MNHEY and CDR2 SMNVEV (reference sequence). The CDR3 is CASRQGSTEAFF. The DNA of the CDR3 is TGTGCCAGTCGACAGGGGTCCACTGAAGCTTTCTTT.

The genes are TRBV28 and TRBJ1-2; perhaps TRBD1 as D (5 bases). This CDR3 spans 13 amino acids. Germline V gene data show CDR1 as MDHEN and CDR2 as SYDVKM. Trimming removed 6 bases from V and 8 bases from J, with 16 bases in between. For the CDR3, the DNA is TGTGCCAGCAGCCTTGACAGTCTGAGGGGCTACACCTTC. Translating gives CASSLDSLRGYTF.

The rearrangement uses TRBV10-3 and TRBJ1-2; a weak D match, TRBD1 (6 bases). The germline gives CDR1 ENHRY, CDR2 SYGVKD. V lost 6 bases to trimming and J lost 2 bases, with 10 bases between them. CDR3 length: 13 amino acids. For the CDR3, the DNA is TGTGCCATCAGGGACAGTCAGAACTATGGCTACACCTTC. It codes for CAIRDSQNYGYTF.

CDR3 residues: CASSDRTGANYGYTF. CDR3 DNA: TGTGCCAGCAGTGACCGCACAGGGGCTAACTATGGCTACACCTTC. The chain joins TRBV25-1 to TRBJ1-2, with 7 bases lining up with TRBD1. Per germline, CDR1 MGHDK and CDR2 SYGVNS. V shed 3 bases and J 0 bases; nucleotides not matched to a gene: 4. CDR3 length equals 15 residues.

The chain couples TRBV10-2 to TRBJ1-3, with 7 bases matching TRBD1. The CDR3 is 17 residues long. The J segment lost 2 bases and the V segment lost 2 bases, leaving 9 bases of the junction unmatched. Germline values: CDR1 WSHSY, CDR2 SAAADI. CDR3: CASSETRQGKPGNTIYF. For the CDR3, the DNA is TGCGCCAGCAGTGAGACTAGACAGGGAAAACCTGGAAACACCATATATTTT.

The chain has TRBV27 and TRBJ2-2; tentative D call: TRBD1 (6 bases). Germline V gene sequence: CDR1 MNHEY, CDR2 SMNVEV (reference sequence). The CDR3 consists of 15 residues. The V end was cut by 3 bases, the J end by 1 base, with 9 bases between. The CDR3 spells CASSFTGMNTGELFF. In DNA form, the CDR3 reads TGTGCCAGCAGTTTTACAGGGATGAACACCGGGGAGCTGTTTTTT.

The chain uses TRBV4-1 and TRBJ2-7; possible D gene TRBD1, 6 bases. The germline gives CDR1 MGHRA, CDR2 YSYEKL. V lost 3 bases to trimming and J lost 1 base, with 10 bases between them. CDR3 size: 14 residues. The CDR3 spells CASSQGQWSYEQYF. Written as DNA, the CDR3 is TGCGCCAGCAGCCAGGGACAATGGTCCTACGAGCAGTACTTC.

The gene calls are TRBV6-1 and TRBJ1-5, with TRBD1 identical over 7 bases. V lost 3 bases, J lost 5 bases, and 10 bases stayed unmatched. Germline V gene sequence: CDR1 MNHNS, CDR2 SASEGT. The CDR3 runs to 16 residues. The CDR3 sequence: CASSEPGTVTDQPQHF. The CDR3 nucleotides are TGTGCCAGCAGTGAGCCCGGGACAGTCACTGATCAGCCCCAGCATTTT.

This chain connects TRBV19 to TRBJ2-7, with 12 bases fitting TRBD1. V was pared by 5 bases and J by 7 bases, with 3 bases of the junction left unmatched. The CDR3 has 13 amino acids. Germline CDR1 is LNHDA and CDR2 is SQIVND (reference sequence). The CDR3 protein is CASSRDRGREQYF. The CDR3 DNA follows: TGTGCCAGTAGTCGGGACAGGGGGCGGGAGCAGTACTTC.

The chain carries TRBV19 and TRBJ1-1; D not resolved. The V gene lost 7 bases and the J gene lost 10 bases, with 22 bases spanning the gap. CDR1 and CDR2 from the germline V gene are LNHDA and SQIVND (reference sequence). This CDR3 has 14 residues. Here the CDR3 reads CASMSKGGWNGAFF. CDR3 nucleotides: TGTGCCAGTATGTCTAAGGGAGGGTGGAATGGAGCTTTCTTT.

J is TRBJ2-2 and V is TRBV5-4; possibly TRBD1 for D (7 bases). CDR1 and CDR2 (germline): SGHNT, YYREEE (reference sequence). V lost 0 bases to trimming and J lost 3 bases, with 12 bases between them. The CDR3 contains 16 residues. The CDR3 bases are TGTGCCAGCAGCTTGGATGACAGGGAGGACACCGGGGAGCTGTTTTTT. Encoded protein: CASSLDDREDTGELFF.

V and J are TRBV2 and TRBJ2-3; 7 nucleotides line up with TRBD1. The CDR3 has 17 residues. Losses at the gene ends were 6 bases for V and 1 base for J; bases not matched to a gene: 13. Germline CDR1 reads SNHLY; CDR2 reads FYNNEI. The CDR3 loop is CASRRGQGFVGTDTQYF. CDR3 sequence (DNA): TGTGCCAGCAGGAGGGGGCAAGGGTTCGTAGGCACAGATACGCAGTATTTT.

This clone is a singleton in its sample. The chain employs TRBV5-4 and TRBJ2-3; 11 nucleotides agree with TRBD2. Germline lookup yields CDR1 SGHNT and CDR2 YYREEE (reference sequence). V shed 4 bases and J 7 bases; nucleotides not matched to a gene: 8. The CDR3 is made up of 15 amino acids. CDR3 amino acids: CASSALAGGRNTQYF. For the CDR3, the DNA is TGTGCCAGCAGCGCTCTAGCGGGAGGCCGGAATACGCAGTATTTT.

The V gene is TRBV6-4, the J gene TRBJ1-5, with TRBD1 identical over 7 bases. V gave up 7 bases and J gave up 4 bases; unmatched junction bases: 7. The CDR3 covers 14 residues. Germline lookup yields CDR1 MRHNA and CDR2 SNTAGT. CDR3 nucleotides: TGTGCCAGCAACTCCTTGACAGGGAATCAGCCCCAGCATTTT. It is translated as CASNSLTGNQPQHF.

This chain uses TRBV28 with TRBJ1-5; TRBD1 is a possible D gene (6 bases). CDR3 size: 15 residues. Germline CDR1 and CDR2: MDHEN and SYDVKM. The V and J ends lost 2 bases and 4 bases respectively, with 12 bases between them. CDR3 region: CASSLPGVGNQPQHF. CDR3 nucleotide sequence: TGTGCCAGCAGTTTACCAGGGGTGGGAAATCAGCCCCAGCATTTT.

The chain has TRBV10-1 and TRBJ1-1; D is uncertain. There are 12 residues in the CDR3. V was pared by 3 bases and J by 7 bases, with 9 bases between. Germline CDR1 and CDR2: WNHNN and SYGVQD (reference sequence). CDR3 coding DNA: TGCGCCAGCAGTGACAGGCCCCATGAAGCTTTCTTT. Translation gives CASSDRPHEAFF.

This chain joins TRBV5-1 and TRBJ2-6; 8 bases map to TRBD1. Germline CDR1 SGHRS, CDR2 YFSETQ. V was clipped by 3 bases and J by 1 base; unmatched bases: 9. This CDR3 comprises 18 residues. CDR3 sequence (DNA): TGCGCCAGCAGCTCCCGGACAGGGCGAGAGTCTGGGGCCAACGTCCTGACTTTC. Translating gives CASSSRTGRESGANVLTF.

This sequence joins TRBV4-2 and TRBJ2-7; 10 bases are a match to TRBD1. Germline CDR1 and CDR2: LGHNA and YNFKEQ. The J segment lost 3 bases and the V segment lost 1 base, leaving 6 bases of the junction unmatched. The CDR3 extends over 16 amino acids. This CDR3 reads CASSQGQGAPNYEQYF. DNA of the CDR3: TGTGCCAGCAGCCAAGGACAGGGGGCGCCCAACTACGAGCAGTACTTC.

The DNA for the CDR3 is TGTGCCAGCAGTGAATCGGGAGGAGCTTACGAGCAGTACTTC. Translating it yields CASSESGGAYEQYF. The chain combines TRBV6-1 with TRBJ2-7, with 7 bases identical to TRBD2. V shed 2 bases, J shed 4 bases, and the junction held 5 bases outside the gene matches. Germline CDR1 and CDR2: MNHNS and SASEGT. The CDR3 consists of 14 residues.

The J gene is TRBJ2-3, the V gene TRBV28; D is undetermined. This CDR3 comprises 15 residues. Trimming cost V 8 bases and J 0 bases, with 15 bases left between them. Germline CDR1 and CDR2: MDHEN and SYDVKM. The CDR3 loop reads CASPPRQTSTDTQYF. For the CDR3, the DNA is TGTGCCAGCCCCCCGCGGCAGACTAGCACAGATACGCAGTATTTT.

The chain combines TRBV13 with TRBJ2-5; 8 nucleotides agree with TRBD1. This CDR3 has 14 amino acids. CDR1 and CDR2 (germline): PRHDT, FYEKMQ (reference sequence). V trimming: 3 bases; J trimming: 5 bases; junction bases outside the gene matches: 5. CDR3: CASSFTGGIETQYF. DNA of the CDR3: TGTGCCAGCAGCTTCACAGGGGGGATCGAGACCCAGTACTTC. Looking up the rest from reference TRBV13 and TRBJ2-5 gives the full variable domain: AAGVIQSPRHLIKEKRETATLKCYPIPRHDTVYWYQQGPGQDPQFLISFYEKMQSDKGSIPDRFSAQQFSDYHSELNMSSLELGDSALYFCASSFTGGIETQYFGPGTRLLVL.